Included here is one T cell receptor (beta chain) sequence, with context. As yet, its antigen is unknown. This record belongs to a study of T cell responses to AZD1222 COVID-19 vaccine. Study findings and constraints: Among vaccine-associated CD4 TCRs, coverage spanned spike, with dominance at 160-218 and 743-854.

The CDR3 is made up of 16 amino acids. V was trimmed by 0 bases and J by 1 base, leaving 12 bases between them. Germline assignment: CDR1 SGDLS and CDR2 YYNGEE. Profiled with immunoSEQ multiplex PCR; TCRdb holds only in-frame clones, not every one. The table lists about 94,000 clones, 70% to 90% of them singletons. This chain connects TRBV9 to TRBJ2-3, with no clear D. This clonotype was sampled from an adult in good health. The sample in question was peripheral blood, obtained on day 0 of AZD1222 vaccination. The chain's CDR3 is CASSVDFALGTDTQYF. CDR3 bases: TGTGCCAGCAGCGTAGATTTTGCTCTCGGCACAGATACGCAGTATTTT.